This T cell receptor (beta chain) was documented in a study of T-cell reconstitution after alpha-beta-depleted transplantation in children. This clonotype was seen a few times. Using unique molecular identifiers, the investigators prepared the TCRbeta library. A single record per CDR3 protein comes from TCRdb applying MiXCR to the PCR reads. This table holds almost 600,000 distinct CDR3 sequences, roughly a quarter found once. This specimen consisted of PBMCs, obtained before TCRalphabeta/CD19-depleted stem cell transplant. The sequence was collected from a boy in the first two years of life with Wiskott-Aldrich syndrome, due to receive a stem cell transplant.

The CDR3 region is CSVEENDRGRCNTEAFF. The CDR3 nucleotides are TGCAGCGTTGAAGAAAACGACAGGGGTCGATGCAACACTGAAGCTTTCTTT. The gene calls are TRBV29-1 and TRBJ1-1, with 8 positions matching TRBD1. Trimming removed 0 bases from V and 2 bases from J; junction bases left unmatched: 11. Germline V lookup: CDR1 SQVTM, CDR2 ANQGSEA. The CDR3 covers 17 residues. The full variable domain, rest sourced from reference TRBV29-1 and TRBJ1-1, is SAVISQKPSRDICQRGTSLTIQCQVDSQVTMMFWYRQQPGQSLTLIATANQGSEATYESGFVIDKFPISRPNLTFSTLTVSNMSPEDSSIYLCSVEENDRGRCNTEAFFGQGTRLTVV.